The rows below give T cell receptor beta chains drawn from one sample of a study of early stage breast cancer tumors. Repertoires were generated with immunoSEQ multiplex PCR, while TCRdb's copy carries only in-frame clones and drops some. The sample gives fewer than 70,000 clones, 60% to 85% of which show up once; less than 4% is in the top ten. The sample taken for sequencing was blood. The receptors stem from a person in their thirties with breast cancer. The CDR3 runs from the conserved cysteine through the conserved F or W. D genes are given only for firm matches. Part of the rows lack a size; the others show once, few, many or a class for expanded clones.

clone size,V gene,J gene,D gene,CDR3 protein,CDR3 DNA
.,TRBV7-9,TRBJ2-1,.,CASSRTAYNEQFF,TGTGCCAGCAGCCGGACAGCCTACAATGAGCAGTTCTTC
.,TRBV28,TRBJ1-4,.,CASSLGGIDEKLFF,TGTGCCAGCAGTTTAGGGGGAATAGATGAAAAACTGTTTTTT
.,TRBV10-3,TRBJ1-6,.,CAISDLGGAAINSPLHF,TGTGCCATCAGCGATTTAGGGGGGGCGGCAATTAATTCACCCCTCCACTTT
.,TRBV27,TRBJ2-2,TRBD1,CASKQGIRTGELFF,TGTGCCAGCAAACAGGGGATCCGCACCGGGGAGCTGTTTTTT
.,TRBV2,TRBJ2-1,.,CASSLSLTGYNEQFF,TGTGCCAGCAGTCTCTCCCTCACAGGGTACAATGAGCAGTTCTTC
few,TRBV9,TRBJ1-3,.,CASSVSSTGNTIYF,TGTGCCAGCAGCGTGTCCAGTACAGGAAACACCATATATTTT
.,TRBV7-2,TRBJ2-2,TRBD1,CASSSPTGFAGELFF,TGTGCCAGCAGCTCTCCGACAGGGTTCGCCGGGGAGCTGTTTTTT
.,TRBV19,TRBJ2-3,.,CAAGLGSTDTQYF,TGTGCCGCAGGTCTTGGGAGCACAGATACGCAGTATTTT
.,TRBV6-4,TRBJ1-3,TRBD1,CASSALPRGLVGNTIYF,TGTGCCAGCAGTGCATTACCCAGGGGGCTAGTTGGAAACACCATATATTTT
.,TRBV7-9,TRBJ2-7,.,CASSQEVGEQYF,TGTGCCAGCAGCCAAGAAGTTGGGGAGCAGTACTTC
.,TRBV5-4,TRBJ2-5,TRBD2,CASSYPGLAGEETQYF,TGTGCCAGCAGCTACCCGGGACTAGCGGGAGAGGAGACCCAGTACTTC
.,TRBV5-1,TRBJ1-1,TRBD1,CASRLGGTGGSRDTEAFF,TGCGCCAGCAGACTTGGGGGTACAGGGGGCAGTCGGGACACTGAAGCTTTCTTT
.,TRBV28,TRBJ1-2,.,CASSARNGYTF,TGTGCCAGCAGCGCTCGTAATGGCTACACCTTC
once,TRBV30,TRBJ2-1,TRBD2,CAWTMIAGGRYNEQFF,TGTGCCTGGACTATGATAGCGGGAGGGCGCTACAATGAGCAGTTCTTC
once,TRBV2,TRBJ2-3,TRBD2,CASSPLRLAVTDTQYF,TGTGCCAGCAGTCCCCTTAGACTAGCGGTCACAGATACGCAGTATTTT
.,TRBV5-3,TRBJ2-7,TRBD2,CARSSPGLDRQTGEQYF,TGTGCCAGAAGCAGCCCAGGACTAGACCGACAAACGGGCGAGCAGTACTTC
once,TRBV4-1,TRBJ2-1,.,CASSPLHLRGNEQFF,TGCGCCAGCAGCCCCTTGCACCTCCGAGGCAATGAGCAGTTCTTC
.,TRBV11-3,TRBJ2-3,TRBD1,CASSPGQATDTQYF,TGTGCCAGCAGCCCCGGACAGGCCACAGATACGCAGTATTTT
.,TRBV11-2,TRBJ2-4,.,CASSLVPGQSLNIQYF,TGTGCCAGCAGCTTAGTTCCAGGGCAGTCTCTAAACATTCAGTACTTC
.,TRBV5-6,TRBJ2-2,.,CASSVEQGLYGTGELFF,TGTGCCAGCAGCGTCGAACAGGGACTATATGGGACCGGGGAGCTGTTTTTT
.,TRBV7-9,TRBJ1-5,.,CASSLGSQPQHF,TGTGCCAGCAGCTTGGGAAGTCAGCCCCAGCATTTT
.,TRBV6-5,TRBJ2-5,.,CASSYPPQETQYF,TGTGCCAGCAGTTACCCCCCACAAGAGACCCAGTACTTC
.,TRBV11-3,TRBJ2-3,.,CASSLGGNSPDTQYF,TGTGCCAGCAGCTTGGGCGGGAATTCGCCAGATACGCAGTATTTT
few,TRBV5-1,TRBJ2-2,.,CASSLSRGRYTGELFF,TGCGCCAGCAGCTTGTCAAGAGGGAGATATACCGGGGAGCTGTTTTTT
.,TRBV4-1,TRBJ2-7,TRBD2,CASSLRAGSYEQYF,TGCGCCAGCAGCTTAAGAGCGGGGTCCTACGAGCAGTACTTC
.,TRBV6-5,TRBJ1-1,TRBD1,CASRRGTAESLAFF,TGTGCCAGCAGACGCGGGACAGCTGAAAGTCTAGCTTTCTTT
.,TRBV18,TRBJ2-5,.,CASSPGAGSYQETQYF,TGTGCCAGCTCACCCGGGGCGGGCTCCTACCAAGAGACCCAGTACTTC
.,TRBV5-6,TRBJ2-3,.,CASSWGLGGLGDTQYF,TGTGCCAGCAGCTGGGGGCTAGGGGGTCTCGGGGATACGCAGTATTTT
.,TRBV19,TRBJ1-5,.,CASSATGIGNQPQHF,TGTGCCAGTAGCGCGACAGGAATTGGCAATCAGCCCCAGCATTTT
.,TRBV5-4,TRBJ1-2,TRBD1,CASSLGGQRNYGYTF,TGTGCCAGCAGCTTGGGGGGACAGCGTAACTATGGCTACACCTTC
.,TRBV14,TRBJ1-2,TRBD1,CASSQVGTGSSANYGYTF,TGTGCCAGCAGCCAAGTAGGGACAGGGTCTTCCGCTAACTATGGCTACACCTTC
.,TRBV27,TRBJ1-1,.,CASSPLENTEAFF,TGTGCCAGCAGTCCGCTGGAGAACACTGAAGCTTTCTTT
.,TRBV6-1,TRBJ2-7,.,CASSRDPDHTKQYF,TGTGCCAGCAGTCGGGACCCAGACCATACGAAGCAGTACTTC
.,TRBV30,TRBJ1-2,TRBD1,CAWSPGQSYGTF,TGTGCCTGGAGTCCGGGACAGTCCTACGGCACCTTC
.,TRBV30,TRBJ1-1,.,CASWSRDSLWLTEAFF,TGTGCTAGCTGGTCCCGGGACTCCCTGTGGCTCACTGAAGCTTTCTTT
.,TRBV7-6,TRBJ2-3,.,CASSEGPGGDTQYF,TGTGCCAGCAGCGAGGGACCCGGGGGAGATACGCAGTATTTT
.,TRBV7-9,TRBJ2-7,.,CASGGLSGDYHF,TGTGCCAGCGGGGGGTTAAGCGGAGACTATCACTTC
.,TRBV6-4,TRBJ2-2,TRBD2,CASSSGLAGGTGELFF,TGTGCCAGCAGTTCCGGACTAGCGGGAGGTACCGGGGAGCTGTTTTTT
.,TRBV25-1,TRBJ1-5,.,CASSDRASGQPQHF,TGTGCCAGCAGTGACAGGGCATCCGGTCAGCCCCAGCATTTT
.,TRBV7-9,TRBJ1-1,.,CASSLIRDLTEAFF,TGTGCCAGCAGCTTAATCAGGGATCTTACTGAAGCTTTCTTT
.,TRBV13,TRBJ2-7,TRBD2,CASSSGTSAHEQYF,TGTGCCAGCAGCTCCGGGACTAGCGCCCACGAGCAGTACTTC
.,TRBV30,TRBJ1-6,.,CAWSGGNSNSPLHF,TGTGCCTGGAGTGGGGGTAATAGTAATTCACCCCTCCACTTT
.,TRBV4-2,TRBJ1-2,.,CASSGTAQINYGYTF,TGTGCCAGCAGCGGCACAGCACAGATTAACTATGGCTACACCTTC
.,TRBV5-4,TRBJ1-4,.,CASSFSKGLGEKLFF,TGTGCCAGCAGCTTCTCAAAGGGTCTGGGTGAAAAACTGTTTTTT
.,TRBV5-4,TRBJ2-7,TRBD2,CASWPLGSGGSYEQYF,TGTGCCAGCTGGCCCCTGGGGAGCGGGGGTTCCTACGAGCAGTACTTC
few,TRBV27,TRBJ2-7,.,CASSPRERASYEQYF,TGTGCCAGCAGTCCCCGTGAGCGGGCCTCCTACGAGCAGTACTTC
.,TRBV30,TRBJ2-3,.,CAWSVPPRTDTQYF,TGTGCCTGGAGTGTTCCCCCTCGCACAGATACGCAGTATTTT
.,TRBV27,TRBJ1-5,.,CASSLGPGQNQPQHF,TGTGCCAGCAGCCTAGGTCCGGGCCAAAATCAGCCCCAGCATTTT
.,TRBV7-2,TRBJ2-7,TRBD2,CASSSTGSSGSNQQYF,TGTGCCAGCAGCTCTACCGGGTCTAGCGGGAGTAATCAGCAGTACTTC
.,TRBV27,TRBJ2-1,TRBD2,CASSFQLAIDGEQFF,TGTGCCAGCAGTTTTCAACTAGCGATCGACGGTGAGCAGTTCTTC
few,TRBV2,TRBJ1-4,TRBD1,CASRYRGGNEKLFF,TGTGCCAGCAGGTACAGGGGGGGAAATGAAAAACTGTTTTTT
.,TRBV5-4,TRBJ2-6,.,CASSLAGSGANVLTF,TGTGCCAGCAGCTTGGCGGGATCCGGGGCCAACGTCCTGACTTTC
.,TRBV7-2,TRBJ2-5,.,CASSSPTRPQETQYF,TGTGCCAGCAGCTCGCCGACGAGGCCCCAAGAGACCCAGTACTTC
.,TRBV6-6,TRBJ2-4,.,CASSYERGYAKNIQYF,TGTGCCAGCAGTTACGAGAGGGGGTACGCCAAAAACATTCAGTACTTC
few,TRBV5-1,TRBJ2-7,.,CASSLDFAGLYF,TGCGCCAGCAGCTTGGATTTTGCGGGTCTGTACTTC